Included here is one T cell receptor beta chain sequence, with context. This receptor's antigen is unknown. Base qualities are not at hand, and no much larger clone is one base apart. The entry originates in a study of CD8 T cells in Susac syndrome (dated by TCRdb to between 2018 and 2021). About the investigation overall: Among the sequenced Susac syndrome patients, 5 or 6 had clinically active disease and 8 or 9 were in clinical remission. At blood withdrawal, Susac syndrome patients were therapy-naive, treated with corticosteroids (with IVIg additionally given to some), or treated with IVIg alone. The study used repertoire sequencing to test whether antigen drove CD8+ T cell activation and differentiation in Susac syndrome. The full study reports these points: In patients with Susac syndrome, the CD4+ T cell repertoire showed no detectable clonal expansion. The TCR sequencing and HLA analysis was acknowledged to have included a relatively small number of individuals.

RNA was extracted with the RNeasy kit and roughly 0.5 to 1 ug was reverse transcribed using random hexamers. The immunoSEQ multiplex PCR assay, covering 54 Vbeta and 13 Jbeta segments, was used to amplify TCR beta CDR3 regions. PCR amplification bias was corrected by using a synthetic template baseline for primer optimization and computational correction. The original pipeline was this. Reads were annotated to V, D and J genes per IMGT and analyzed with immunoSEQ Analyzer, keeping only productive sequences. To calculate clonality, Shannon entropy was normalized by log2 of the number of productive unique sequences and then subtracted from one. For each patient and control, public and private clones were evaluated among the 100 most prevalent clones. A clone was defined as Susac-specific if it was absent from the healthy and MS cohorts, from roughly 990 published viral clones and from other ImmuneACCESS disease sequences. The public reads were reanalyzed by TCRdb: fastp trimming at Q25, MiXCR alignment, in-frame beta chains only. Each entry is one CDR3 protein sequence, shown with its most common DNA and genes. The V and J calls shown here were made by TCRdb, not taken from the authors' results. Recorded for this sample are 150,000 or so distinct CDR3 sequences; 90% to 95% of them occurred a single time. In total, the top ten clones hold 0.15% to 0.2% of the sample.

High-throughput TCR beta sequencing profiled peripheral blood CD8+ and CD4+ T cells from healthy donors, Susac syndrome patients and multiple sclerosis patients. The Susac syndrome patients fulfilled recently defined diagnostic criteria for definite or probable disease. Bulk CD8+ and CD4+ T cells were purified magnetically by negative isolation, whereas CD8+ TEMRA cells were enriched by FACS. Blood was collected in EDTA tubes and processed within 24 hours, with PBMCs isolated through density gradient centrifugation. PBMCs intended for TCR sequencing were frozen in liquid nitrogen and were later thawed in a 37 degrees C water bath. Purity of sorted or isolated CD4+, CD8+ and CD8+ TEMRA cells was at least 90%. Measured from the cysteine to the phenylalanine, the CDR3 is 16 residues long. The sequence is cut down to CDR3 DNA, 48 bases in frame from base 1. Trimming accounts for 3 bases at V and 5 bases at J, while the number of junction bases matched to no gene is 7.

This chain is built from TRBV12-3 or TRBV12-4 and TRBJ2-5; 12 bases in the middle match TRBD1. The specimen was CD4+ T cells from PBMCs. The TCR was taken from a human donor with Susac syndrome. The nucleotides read TGTGCCAGCAGTTTTGGGGACAGGGGGCGAGCCGAGACCCAGTACTTC. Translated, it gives CASSFGDRGRAETQYF.